This T cell receptor (beta chain) was sequenced in a study of cytomegalovirus exposure and HLA in healthy donors. About this clone: The target antigen is unknown.

60 Vbeta and 13 Jbeta primers were used in PCR. Repertoires were generated with immunoSEQ multiplex PCR, while TCRdb's copy carries only in-frame clones and drops some. Here the sample spans about 160,000 clones, about 83% being singletons. Regarding the study as a whole: Per a later analysis, HLA-associated TCR beta chains showed more clonal expansion than other, equally common TCR beta chains. An observed cluster of highly shared sequence variants was recorded as a likely sequencing artifact. Researchers counted about 150 TCR beta chains as cytomegalovirus-associated.

The sample taken for sequencing was PBMCs. The receptor comes from a woman aged 30 to 39 in good health and CMV-seronegative.

The CDR3 DNA follows: TGCGCCAGCGGGGAGTTAACTCCCAGCACAGATACGCAGTATTTT. Translating gives CASGELTPSTDTQYF. V gene TRBV5-1 combines with J gene TRBJ2-3; a weak D match, TRBD2 (5 bases). CDR3 length equals 15 residues. V lost 7 bases and J 0 bases, leaving 15 bases between the germline ends. In germline, CDR1 is SGHRS, CDR2 YFSETQ.